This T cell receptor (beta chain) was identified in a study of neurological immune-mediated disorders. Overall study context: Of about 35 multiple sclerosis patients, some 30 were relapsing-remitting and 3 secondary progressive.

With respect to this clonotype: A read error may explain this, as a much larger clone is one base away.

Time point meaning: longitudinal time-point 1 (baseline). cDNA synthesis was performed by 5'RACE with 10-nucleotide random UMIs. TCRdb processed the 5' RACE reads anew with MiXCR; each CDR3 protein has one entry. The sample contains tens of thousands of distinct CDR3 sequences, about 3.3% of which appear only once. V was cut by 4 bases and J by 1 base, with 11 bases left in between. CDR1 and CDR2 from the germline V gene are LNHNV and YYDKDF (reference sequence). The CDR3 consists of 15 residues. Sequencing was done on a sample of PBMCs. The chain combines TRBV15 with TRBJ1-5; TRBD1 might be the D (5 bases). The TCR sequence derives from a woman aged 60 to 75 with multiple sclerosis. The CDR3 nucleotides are TGTGCCACCAGCAACACTGGGACGAGCAATCAGCCCCAGCATTTT. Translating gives CATSNTGTSNQPQHF.